The rows below give T cell receptor beta chains drawn from one sample of a study of blood T cell repertoires in COVID-19. Data came from immunoSEQ multiplex PCR; TCRdb stores just in-frame clones and leaves some out. The data hold hundreds of thousands of clones, with around 88% observed a single time. Sequencing was carried out using PBMCs or T cells enriched from blood (not recorded which). The receptors derive from a woman in her thirties or forties who had recovered from COVID-19. Both conserved end residues are part of each CDR3. Fields, in order: clone size, J gene, D gene, V gene, CDR3 DNA, CDR3 protein. A D gene is named only where the DNA matches it firmly. Where a row states a size, it is once, few, many or the class of an expanded clone; other rows omit it.

NA	TRBJ2-1	TRBD2	TRBV28	TGTGCCAGCAGTCTAAGCGGGGGTCTCCCCCTTGAGCAGTTCTTC	CASSLSGGLPLEQFF
NA	TRBJ1-5	NA	TRBV6-2/TRBV6-3	TGTGCCAGCAGTTACTCGAGATTGGGCCGCCAGCCCCAGCATTTT	CASSYSRLGRQPQHF
NA	TRBJ2-5	TRBD2	TRBV19	TGTGCCAGTGGGTTGACCGCGGGAGGCCAAGAGACCCAGTACTTC	CASGLTAGGQETQYF
NA	TRBJ2-2	TRBD1	TRBV5-5	TGTGCCAGCAGCTTGGGGGGACAGGGGATTTCCGGGGAGCTGTTTTTT	CASSLGGQGISGELFF
NA	TRBJ2-2	TRBD1	TRBV19	TGTGCCAGTACCGCACCCGGACAGGGAAACACCGGGGAGCTGTTTTTT	CASTAPGQGNTGELFF
NA	TRBJ1-2	NA	TRBV28	TGTGCCAGCAGATACCTAGAAAACTATGGCTACACCTTC	CASRYLENYGYTF
NA	TRBJ1-2	TRBD1	TRBV6-2/TRBV6-3	TGTGCCAGCACCCCCACAGGGGACTATGGCTACACCTTC	CASTPTGDYGYTF
once	TRBJ1-5	NA	TRBV28	TGTGCCAGCACCCTAGACGTTCAGCCCCAGCATTTT	CASTLDVQPQHF
NA	TRBJ1-1	NA	TRBV11-3	TGTGCCAGCAGCCTACAGGGAGGGGCTGTGATCTTT	CASSLQGGAVIF
NA	TRBJ1-2	NA	TRBV30	TGTGCCTGGACACGGCAGGGGTTCGGTGGCTACACCTTC	CAWTRQGFGGYTF
once	TRBJ1-4	NA	TRBV25-1	TGTGCCAGCAGTGATGGCAGGGTAAACGAAAAACTGTTTTTT	CASSDGRVNEKLFF
few	TRBJ1-1	NA	TRBV7-9	TGTGCCAGCAGCTGGGGCTCTTTGAACACTGAAGCTTTCTTT	CASSWGSLNTEAFF
NA	TRBJ1-5	NA	TRBV28	TGTGCCAGCAGTCGGGCCCCCGGGGGTCAGCCCCAGCATTTT	CASSRAPGGQPQHF
NA	TRBJ2-1	NA	TRBV28	TGTGCCAGCAGTTTATGCGAGCGAGGCTACAATGAGCAGTTCTTC	CASSLCERGYNEQFF
NA	TRBJ2-7	TRBD1	TRBV10-3	TGTGCCATCAGTGAAGGGGGCCTTGGATACGAGCAGTACTTC	CAISEGGLGYEQYF
NA	TRBJ1-2	NA	TRBV7-2	TGTGCCAGCAGCTTAGGGCCCCCCGGGGGGCCCTATGGCTACACCTTC	CASSLGPPGGPYGYTF
NA	TRBJ2-2	TRBD2	TRBV5-4	TGTGCCAGCAGCTCAGGACTAGCGGGAGCCAGGACCGGGGAGCTGTTTTTT	CASSSGLAGARTGELFF
once	TRBJ1-5	TRBD1	TRBV2	TGTGCCAGCACCAGGGACAGGGGAGGCAATCAGCCCCAGCATTTT	CASTRDRGGNQPQHF
NA	TRBJ2-5	TRBD2	TRBV15	TGTGCCACCAGCAGGGGGGGAGCGGGGGCGAGAGAGACCCAGTACTTC	CATSRGGAGARETQYF
NA	TRBJ1-4	TRBD1	TRBV9	TGTGCCAGCAGCCCCGGGACAGGAAATGAAAAACTGTTTTTT	CASSPGTGNEKLFF
few	TRBJ2-2	TRBD2	TRBV5-1	TGCGCCAGCAGCTTGGCGACTAGCGCATCCACCGGGGAGCTGTTTTTT	CASSLATSASTGELFF
NA	TRBJ1-4	NA	TRBV27	TGTGCCAGCAGTGCCCCGGGACTTGCTAATGAAAAACTGTTTTTT	CASSAPGLANEKLFF
NA	TRBJ2-7	TRBD2	TRBV7-2	TGTGCCAGCAGCACCGGACTAGCTGCTTACGAGCAGTACTTC	CASSTGLAAYEQYF
NA	TRBJ2-5	NA	TRBV9	TGTGCCAGCAGCGTAGGGGGCTCTAACATCCGAGAGACCCAGTACTTC	CASSVGGSNIRETQYF
once	TRBJ2-1	NA	TRBV20-1	TGCAGTGGAGCGACGGTTGAGCAGTTCTTC	CSGATVEQFF
once	TRBJ2-5	NA	TRBV7-2	TGTGCCAGCAGCTTAATTTCTGTGAGAAACGCAGAGACCCAGTACTTC	CASSLISVRNAETQYF
once	TRBJ1-4	NA	TRBV20-1	TGCAGTGCTAGTGGGGGGGCTAATGAAAAACTGTTTTTT	CSASGGANEKLFF
NA	TRBJ2-2	TRBD2	TRBV19	TGTGCCAGTAGTATCGAATTGGGACTAGCGGGAACCGGGGAGCTGTTTTTT	CASSIELGLAGTGELFF
NA	TRBJ2-7	TRBD2	TRBV24-1	TGTGCCACCAGTGTTACTAGCGGGAGCGTGGACGAGCAGTACTTC	CATSVTSGSVDEQYF
NA	TRBJ2-7	TRBD1	TRBV6-5	TGTGCCAGCAGTTTTCCGGGACAGGGATACGTGGAGCAGTACTTC	CASSFPGQGYVEQYF
NA	TRBJ2-5	NA	TRBV3-1/TRBV3-2	TGTGCCAGCAGCCCCCGGCCCCTCGGGGAGACCCAGTACTTC	CASSPRPLGETQYF
NA	TRBJ1-1	NA	TRBV4-3	TGCGCCAGCAGCCAACTAAACAGGGTGGTACTTTCAGGCACTGAAGCTTTCTTT	CASSQLNRVVLSGTEAFF
NA	TRBJ2-1	NA	TRBV7-2	TGTGCCAGCAGCCCCGCGATCGGGTGGGATGAGCAGTTCTTC	CASSPAIGWDEQFF
NA	TRBJ2-3	NA	TRBV27	TGTGCCAGCAGTCTATCGGACTCCCTAGATACGCAGTATTTT	CASSLSDSLDTQYF
NA	TRBJ2-1	TRBD2	TRBV18	TGTGCCAGCTCACCGGCTAGCGGGGCCAATGAGCAGTTCTTC	CASSPASGANEQFF
NA	TRBJ1-6	NA	TRBV30	TGTGCCTGGACTGCCGGGGGAACTAATTCACCCCTCCACTTT	CAWTAGGTNSPLHF
once	TRBJ2-5	NA	TRBV24-1	TGTGCCACCAGCAGGGGAGCGGAGACCCAGTACTTC	CATSRGAETQYF
NA	TRBJ2-3	TRBD2	TRBV20-1	TGCAGTGCTAGTCCGGGACTAGCGAGCACAGATACGCAGTATTTT	CSASPGLASTDTQYF
NA	TRBJ2-1	NA	TRBV6-4	TGTGCCAGCAGTCCCCAATCAACCCTAGTAAGGAATGAGCAGTTCTTC	CASSPQSTLVRNEQFF
few	TRBJ1-4	NA	TRBV28	TGTGCCAGCACTAAACAGGCGGGGAATGAAAAACTGTTTTTT	CASTKQAGNEKLFF
NA	TRBJ2-1	NA	TRBV5-6	TGTGCCAGCAGCTCGACAGGGGAGGGCAATGAGCAGTTCTTC	CASSSTGEGNEQFF
NA	TRBJ1-2	NA	TRBV28	TGTGCCAGCAGTTTATGGGCGTTGGGTCCTGCGGGTGGCTACACCTTC	CASSLWALGPAGGYTF
NA	TRBJ1-2	TRBD1	TRBV14	TGTGCCAGCAGCCAAGGGCACAGGGGGGACTATGGCTACACCTTC	CASSQGHRGDYGYTF
NA	TRBJ2-7	NA	TRBV7-2	TGTGCCAGCAGCACTTATATGGACGAGCAGTACTTC	CASSTYMDEQYF
NA	TRBJ2-1	TRBD2	TRBV5-1	TGCGCCAGCAGCTTTGGACTAGCGGGAAATGGGGATGAGCAGTTCTTC	CASSFGLAGNGDEQFF
NA	TRBJ2-5	TRBD2	TRBV7-2	TGTGCCAGCAGCACTCAAGCGGGAGGGATACAAGAGACCCAGTACTTC	CASSTQAGGIQETQYF
NA	TRBJ1-2	NA	TRBV4-1	TGCGCCAGCAGCCAAGACGGGGTCGTTCTAAATGGCTACACCTTC	CASSQDGVVLNGYTF